A selection of T cell receptor beta chains follows, all from one sample in a study of tumor-infiltrating lymphocytes in primary liver carcinoma. From the multiplex PCR reads, TCRdb called clonotypes with MiXCR, one entry per CDR3 protein. This sample yields a few hundred thousand distinct CDR3 sequences, of which 50% to 60% are seen a single time; over 15% belongs to the top ten. Sequencing was carried out using peripheral blood. These receptors came from a woman in her twenties or thirties with primary liver carcinoma and hepatitis B virus infection. Each CDR3 is given with its conserved first and last residue. The order of the fields is J gene, V gene, CDR3 protein.

j_call: TRBJ2-5
v_call: TRBV6-5
cdr3_aa: CAGSYGYRGEETQYF

j_call: TRBJ2-5
v_call: TRBV6-2/TRBV6-3
cdr3_aa: CASNTIGTPMEETQYF

j_call: TRBJ2-7
v_call: TRBV4-1
cdr3_aa: CASSQDRSSGPYEQYF

j_call: TRBJ2-2
v_call: TRBV5-5
cdr3_aa: CASNLGRTYNTGELFF

j_call: TRBJ1-3
v_call: TRBV12-3/TRBV12-4
cdr3_aa: CASRTERVSGNTIYF

j_call: TRBJ2-7
v_call: TRBV12-3/TRBV12-4
cdr3_aa: CASGSRDTDSYEQYF

j_call: TRBJ2-1
v_call: TRBV12-3/TRBV12-4
cdr3_aa: CAGSLTGGKINEQFF

j_call: TRBJ2-2
v_call: TRBV11-2
cdr3_aa: CASSLDLGRGPKTGEPFF

j_call: TRBJ2-7
v_call: TRBV11-2
cdr3_aa: CASSPNVREQYF

j_call: TRBJ2-1
v_call: TRBV7-9
cdr3_aa: CASRGSSYYEQFF

j_call: TRBJ2-1
v_call: TRBV11-2
cdr3_aa: CASSPTFGAYNEQFF

j_call: TRBJ1-3
v_call: TRBV28
cdr3_aa: CASKQGVSTGNTIYF

j_call: TRBJ2-7
v_call: TRBV4-3
cdr3_aa: CASSQGGYIYEQYF

j_call: TRBJ2-3
v_call: TRBV4-3
cdr3_aa: CASSPRTSGVVTDTQYF

j_call: TRBJ2-1
v_call: TRBV11-1
cdr3_aa: CASSLFVGSYNEQFF

j_call: TRBJ2-3
v_call: TRBV7-9
cdr3_aa: CASGSAGWSTDTQYF

j_call: TRBJ2-2
v_call: TRBV12-3/TRBV12-4
cdr3_aa: CASSLTGLAGGPATGELFF

j_call: TRBJ2-1
v_call: TRBV29-1
cdr3_aa: CSVARYSGRACGEQFF

j_call: TRBJ1-2
v_call: TRBV29-1
cdr3_aa: CSARGIGETETYTSNYGYTF

j_call: TRBJ2-7
v_call: TRBV6-5
cdr3_aa: CASSYRLGSEQYF

j_call: TRBJ1-5
v_call: TRBV4-2
cdr3_aa: CASSQGQDQPQHF

j_call: TRBJ1-6
v_call: TRBV6-5
cdr3_aa: CASRRGEHSLHF

j_call: TRBJ2-7
v_call: TRBV6-5
cdr3_aa: CASRTSSYGQYF

j_call: TRBJ2-3
v_call: TRBV6-6
cdr3_aa: CASSSLTVTDTQYF